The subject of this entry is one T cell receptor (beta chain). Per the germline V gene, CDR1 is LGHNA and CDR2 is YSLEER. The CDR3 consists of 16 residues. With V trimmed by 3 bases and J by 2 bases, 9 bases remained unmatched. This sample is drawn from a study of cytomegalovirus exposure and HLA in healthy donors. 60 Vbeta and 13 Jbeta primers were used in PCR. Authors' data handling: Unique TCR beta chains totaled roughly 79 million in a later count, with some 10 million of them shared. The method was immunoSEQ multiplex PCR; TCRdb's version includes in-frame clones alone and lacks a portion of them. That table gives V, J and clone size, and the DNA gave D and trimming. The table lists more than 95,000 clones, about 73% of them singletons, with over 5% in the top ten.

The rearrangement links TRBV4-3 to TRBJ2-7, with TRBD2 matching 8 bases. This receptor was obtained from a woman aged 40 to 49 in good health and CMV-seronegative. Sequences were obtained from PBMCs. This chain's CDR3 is CASSQGFAGGAYEQYF. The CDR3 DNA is TGCGCCAGCAGCCAGGGATTCGCGGGAGGAGCCTACGAGCAGTACTTC.